The text below deals with one T cell receptor beta chain. This sample was included in a study of blood T cell repertoires in COVID-19. The overall study: Spain, Italy and the United States supplied samples that represented acute and convalescent COVID-19. The cDNA or gDNA used as material had been derived from T cells, B-cell-depleted T cells, or PBMCs.

Authors' analysis steps: Amplified reference gene primers provided the basis for estimating nucleated cell counts. Here immunoSEQ multiplex PCR was the method, and the copy in TCRdb shows in-frame clones only, minus some. V and J calls plus clone size are reproduced from that table; the DNA served to infer D and trimming. The sample includes some 200,000 clones, 80% to 85% seen only once; the top ten take 18%. This CDR3 has 16 amino acids. Germline values: CDR1 MGHRA, CDR2 YSYEKL. The V gene end was trimmed by 1 base and the J gene end by 4 bases; junction bases not matched to a gene: 6. The sequence derives from a woman of 80 years or more with active or convalescent COVID-19. The chain links TRBV4-1 to TRBJ2-5; 10 nucleotides match TRBD2. Sequenced sample: peripheral blood. The CDR3 coding sequence is TGCGCCAGCAGCCAAGGGCTAGCGGGGGACGGAGAGACCCAGTACTTC. Translating it yields CASSQGLAGDGETQYF.